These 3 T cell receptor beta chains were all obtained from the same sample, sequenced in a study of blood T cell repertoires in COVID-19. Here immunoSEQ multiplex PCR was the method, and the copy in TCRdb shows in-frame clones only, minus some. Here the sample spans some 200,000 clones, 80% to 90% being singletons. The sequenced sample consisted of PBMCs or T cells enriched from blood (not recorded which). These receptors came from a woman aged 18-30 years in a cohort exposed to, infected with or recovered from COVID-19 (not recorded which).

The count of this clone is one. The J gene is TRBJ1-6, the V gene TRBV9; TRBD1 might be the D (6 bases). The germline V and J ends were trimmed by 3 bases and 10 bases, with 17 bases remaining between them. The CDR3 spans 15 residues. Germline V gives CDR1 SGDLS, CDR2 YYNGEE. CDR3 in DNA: TGTGCCAGCAGCGCCCAACAGGGTGCTGGATCACCCCTCCACTTT. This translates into CASSAQQGAGSPLHF. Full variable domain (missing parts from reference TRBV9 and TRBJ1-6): DSGVTQTPKHLITATGQRVTLRCSPRSGDLSVYWYQQSLDQGLQFLIQYYNGEERAKGNILERFSAQQFPDLHSELNLSSLELGDSALYFCASSAQQGAGSPLHFGNGTRLTVT.

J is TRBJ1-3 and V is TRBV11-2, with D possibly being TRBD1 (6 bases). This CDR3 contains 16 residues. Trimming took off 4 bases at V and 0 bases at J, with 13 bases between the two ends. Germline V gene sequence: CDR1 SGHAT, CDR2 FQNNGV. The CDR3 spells CASSWAQGTSGNTIYF. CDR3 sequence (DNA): TGTGCCAGCAGCTGGGCCCAGGGGACCTCTGGAAACACCATATATTTT.

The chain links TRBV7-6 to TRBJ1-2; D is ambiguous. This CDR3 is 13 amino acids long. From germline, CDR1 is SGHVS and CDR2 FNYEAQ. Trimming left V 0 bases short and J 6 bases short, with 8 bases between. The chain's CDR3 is CASSLAGANGYTF. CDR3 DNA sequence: TGTGCCAGCAGCTTAGCGGGCGCTAATGGCTACACCTTC.